Each of the 28 T cell receptor beta chains below was sequenced from the same sample in a study of CD8+ T cells in alopecia areata. The sample's treatment: oral pan-JAK inhibitor, 5-10 mg twice daily. The sequencing template was cDNA reverse transcribed from extracted RNA. Produced via immunoSEQ multiplex PCR; TCRdb's table is partial and in-frame only. The sample shows about 180,000 clones, 51% of them seen only once. The source material was CD8+ T cells sorted from blood, sampled at approximately week 52, from a patient treated with tofacitinib. These receptors were obtained from a human donor with alopecia areata.

This clone has more than one count but fewer than ten. J is TRBJ1-2 and V is TRBV11-2; D is unclear. CDR3 length: 12 residues. V was pared by 5 bases and J by 7 bases, with 11 bases between. CDR1 and CDR2 from the germline V gene are SGHAT and FQNNGV. CDR3 DNA: TGTGCCAGCAGCCGAGGAGTGCTTGGCTACACCTTC. Residues: CASSRGVLGYTF.

The chain couples TRBV7-4 to TRBJ2-5; 12 bases fit TRBD2. Trimming at V came to 1 base and at J to 1 base, leaving 4 bases not matched to a gene. Germline lookup yields CDR1 SGHVT and CDR2 SQSDAQ. CDR3 size: 17 residues. This CDR3 is CASSLGLAGAFQETQYF. The CDR3 bases are TGTGCCAGCAGCTTAGGACTAGCGGGGGCCTTCCAAGAGACCCAGTACTTC.

In this sample, this clone turned up a few times. The chain combines TRBV6-6 with TRBJ2-3; 10 bases are shared with TRBD2. V lost 5 bases and J lost 4; bases outside the gene matches: 9. The CDR3 is 16 amino acids. The germline gives CDR1 MNHNY, CDR2 SVGAGI (reference sequence). CDR3 protein: CASSKMSLAGADTQYF. The CDR3 coding sequence is TGTGCCAGCAGTAAAATGTCGCTAGCGGGGGCAGATACGCAGTATTTT.

This chain connects TRBV9 to TRBJ2-2, with 9 positions matching TRBD1. The trim removed 3 bases at V and 5 bases at J, leaving 5 bases unmatched. CDR1 and CDR2 from the germline V gene are SGDLS and YYNGEE. The length of the CDR3 is 15 residues. In nucleotides, the CDR3 is TGTGCCAGCAGCGGGGACAGGGTACGGACCGGGGAGCTGTTTTTT. Amino acid sequence: CASSGDRVRTGELFF.

V is TRBV4-1 and J is TRBJ2-5, with D perhaps TRBD1 (6 bases). V dropped 4 bases and J dropped 2 bases, with 14 bases sitting between them. The CDR3 has 15 residues. CDR1 and CDR2 from the germline V gene are MGHRA and YSYEKL. The CDR3 bases are TGCGCCAGCAGCCCAGCGACAGGTTCTCAAGAGACCCAGTACTTC. Translated, it gives CASSPATGSQETQYF.

The chain joins TRBV6-5 to TRBJ2-2; D tentatively reads TRBD1 or TRBD2 (5 bases each). CDR3 length: 15 residues. Germline CDR1 and CDR2: MNHEY and SVGAGI. The germline V and J ends were trimmed by 6 bases and 4 bases, with 15 bases remaining between them. CDR3: CASSYRGEGTGELFF. CDR3 nucleotide sequence: TGTGCCAGCAGCTACCGGGGCGAAGGCACCGGGGAGCTGTTTTTT.

The count of this clone is one. J is TRBJ1-5 and V is TRBV25-1, with TRBD1 matching 10 bases. V lost 2 bases to trimming and J lost 7 bases; unmatched junction nucleotides: 2. Germline assignment: CDR1 MGHDK and CDR2 SYGVNS. The CDR3 runs 14 residues. CDR3 in DNA: TGTGCCAGCAGTGAAGGACAGGGGGTCCAGCCCCAGCATTTT. It codes for CASSEGQGVQPQHF.

In this sample, this clone turned up a few times. The gene calls are TRBV19 and TRBJ1-5; no clear D gene. The CDR3 length is 13 residues. V was pared by 7 bases and J by 1 base, with 8 bases between. Germline lookup yields CDR1 LNHDA and CDR2 SQIVND (reference sequence). CDR3 coding DNA: TGTGCCAGTACACTAGGCAGCAATCAGCCCCAGCATTTT. This codes for CASTLGSNQPQHF.

A single count supports this clone. CDR3 coding DNA: TGTGCCAGCAGTGAAGGACCCAGAGTAACCTACGAGCAGTACTTC. This encodes CASSEGPRVTYEQYF. V usage is TRBV2 and J usage is TRBJ2-7; D is uncertain. The CDR3 consists of 15 residues. V shed 1 base and J shed 2 bases, with 12 bases lying between them. The germline V gene has CDR1 SNHLY and CDR2 FYNNEI.

The chain joins TRBV18 to TRBJ2-1; 8 nucleotides line up with TRBD1. Unmatched junction bases numbered 4, after V lost 3 bases and J lost 3 bases. From germline, CDR1 is KGHSH and CDR2 LQKENI. This CDR3 comprises 15 residues. The CDR3 DNA sequence: TGTGCCAGCTCACCCACGACAGGGGACTACAATGAGCAGTTCTTC. Translated, it gives CASSPTTGDYNEQFF.

The V and J genes are TRBV14 and TRBJ2-3; D may be TRBD2 (6 bases). Trimming took off 5 bases at V and 1 base at J, with 13 bases between the two ends. The CDR3 runs to 15 residues. Germline CDR1 and CDR2: SGHDN and FVKESK. CDR3 sequence reads: CASSTRRVGTDTQYF. In nucleotides, the CDR3 is TGTGCCAGCAGCACTCGGAGGGTAGGCACAGATACGCAGTATTTT.

V usage is TRBV7-9 and J usage is TRBJ2-4, with TRBD1 matching over 7 bases. Unmatched junction bases numbered 7, after V lost 4 bases and J lost 1 base. The CDR3 runs 16 residues. Per germline, CDR1 SEHNR and CDR2 FQNEAQ (reference sequence). The CDR3 DNA is TGTGCCAGCAGCTGGACAGGTGACATTGCCAAAAACATTCAGTACTTC. Translated: CASSWTGDIAKNIQYF. The full variable domain, completed using reference TRBV7-9 and TRBJ2-4, is DTGVSQNPRHKITKRGQNVTFRCDPISEHNRLYWYRQTLGQGPEFLTYFQNEAQLEKSRLLSDRFSAERPKGSFSTLEIQRTEQGDSAMYLCASSWTGDIAKNIQYFGAGTRLSVL.

The chain recombines TRBV4-3 with TRBJ2-1, with 7 positions matching TRBD2. Looked up from germline, CDR1 is LGHNA and CDR2 is YSLEER. The CDR3 runs 16 residues. The trim removed 4 bases at V and 5 bases at J, leaving 11 bases unmatched. CDR3 amino acids: CASSPNLGRGNNEQFF. CDR3 coding DNA: TGCGCCAGCAGCCCAAACCTAGGGCGGGGGAACAATGAGCAGTTCTTC.

This chain joins TRBV30 and TRBJ1-6; 7 nucleotides agree with TRBD1. This CDR3 contains 13 residues. Germline loops: CDR1 GTSNPN, CDR2 SVGIG (reference sequence). Trimming removed 2 bases from V and 5 bases from J; junction bases left unmatched: 0. CDR3 region: CAWSQGDNSPLHF. CDR3 coding DNA: TGTGCCTGGAGTCAGGGGGATAATTCACCCCTCCACTTT.

This clone was counted a few times. The rearrangement links TRBV11-2 to TRBJ2-1; 8 bases match TRBD2. V was clipped by 5 bases and J by 7 bases; unmatched bases: 10. This CDR3 contains 15 residues. Germline V gene sequence: CDR1 SGHAT, CDR2 FQNNGV. CDR3: CASSPEQGLENEQFF. DNA for the CDR3: TGTGCCAGCAGCCCCGAACAGGGACTAGAGAATGAGCAGTTCTTC. The whole variable domain, filled in from reference TRBV11-2 and TRBJ2-1, reads EAGVAQSPRYKIIEKRQSVAFWCNPISGHATLYWYQQILGQGPKLLIQFQNNGVVDDSQLPKDRFSAERLKGVDSTLKIQPAKLEDSAVYLCASSPEQGLENEQFFGPGTRLTVL.

This clone was detected only a few times. The rearrangement joins TRBV11-1 to TRBJ2-7, with D perhaps matching TRBD2 (5 bases). The length of the CDR3 is 12 residues. V lost 6 bases and J 2 bases, leaving 8 bases between the germline ends. Germline V gives CDR1 SGHAT, CDR2 FQDESV (reference sequence). The CDR3 loop reads CASSGLTYEQYF. DNA of the CDR3: TGTGCCAGCAGTGGACTGACCTACGAGCAGTACTTC.

This clone was detected only a few times. The gene calls are TRBV18 and TRBJ2-7; 7 positions match TRBD2. Germline-derived CDR1 and CDR2 are KGHSH and LQKENI. V dropped 2 bases and J dropped 0; count of bases not matched to a gene: 4. The CDR3 consists of 15 residues. This CDR3 reads CASSPGRGDSYEQYF. The CDR3 nucleotides are TGTGCCAGCTCACCAGGCCGGGGGGACTCCTACGAGCAGTACTTC.

J is TRBJ2-1 and V is TRBV2; 9 nucleotides agree with TRBD2. Germline CDR1 and CDR2: SNHLY and FYNNEI. CDR3 length: 16 residues. V lost 7 bases and J lost 4; bases outside the gene matches: 11. For the CDR3, the DNA is TGTGCCAGCATCCTACGTAGGGCGGGGGGGTACAATGAGCAGTTCTTC. Amino acids: CASILRRAGGYNEQFF.

The V call is TRBV5-1, the J call TRBJ2-2; the D gene is possibly TRBD2 (6 bases). Trimming stripped 3 bases from V and 8 bases from J, with 17 bases between. CDR3 length: 15 residues. Germline values: CDR1 SGHRS, CDR2 YFSETQ. CDR3 region: CASSWGTSTGGELFF. The CDR3 DNA is TGCGCCAGCAGCTGGGGAACTAGCACCGGAGGGGAGCTGTTTTTT.

For this clone: Different DNA sequences within this sample yield the same CDR3. The chain recombines TRBV12-5 with TRBJ2-7, with D possibly being TRBD1 (6 bases). The CDR3 spans 14 residues. V lost 3 bases and J 1 base, leaving 10 bases between the germline ends. Germline V gives CDR1 LGHNT, CDR2 FRNRAP. The CDR3 loop is CASGFGTGSYEQYF. CDR3 DNA sequence: TGTGCTAGTGGTTTTGGAACAGGGTCCTACGAGCAGTACTTC.

The rearrangement joins TRBV5-4 to TRBJ1-5; a possible D gene is TRBD1 (6 bases). This CDR3 is built from 14 residues. Germline CDR1 reads SGHNT; CDR2 reads YYREEE (reference sequence). V was cut by 2 bases and J by 3 bases, with 9 bases left in between. CDR3 loop: CASSLKGVNQPQHF. Written as DNA, the CDR3 is TGTGCCAGCAGCTTAAAGGGGGTCAATCAGCCCCAGCATTTT.

This chain joins TRBV29-1 and TRBJ1-1; D remains ambiguous. Trimming left V 8 bases short and J 0 bases short, with 16 bases between. Germline V gene data show CDR1 as SQVTM and CDR2 as ANQGSEA. The CDR3 spans 14 residues. The CDR3 nucleotides read TGCAGCATGATTGCTTTGGCCTTGAACACTGAAGCTTTCTTT. Its protein is CSMIALALNTEAFF.

V is TRBV5-4 and J is TRBJ2-2; D is perhaps TRBD1 (5 bases). From germline, CDR1 is SGHNT and CDR2 YYREEE (reference sequence). This CDR3 spans 14 amino acids. Trimming pared 0 bases from V and 7 bases from J, leaving 10 bases between. In DNA, the CDR3 is TGTGCCAGCAGCTTGGTCAGGGATGGCGGGGAGCTGTTTTTT. Translation: CASSLVRDGGELFF.

As for this clone: The same CDR3 arises from other DNA sequences in this sample as well. The V call is TRBV6-5, the J call TRBJ2-7; the match to TRBD1 covers 11 bases. The CDR3 has 14 residues. Unmatched junction bases numbered 1, after V lost 2 bases and J lost 4 bases. Germline lookup yields CDR1 MNHEY and CDR2 SVGAGI. The CDR3 loop reads CASSYGDRGYEQYF. CDR3 coding DNA: TGTGCCAGCAGTTACGGGGACAGGGGGTACGAGCAGTACTTC.

This clone was seen only a few times. The chain couples TRBV6-1 to TRBJ1-6; TRBD1 matches at 8 bases. The V gene end was trimmed by 7 bases and the J gene end by 9 bases; junction bases not matched to a gene: 11. The CDR3 consists of 15 residues. CDR1 is MNHNS and CDR2 is SASEGT in the germline V gene. CDR3 nucleotides: TGTGCCAGCATTCCTCGGACAGGGCAGGGTTCACCCCTCCACTTT. Translation gives CASIPRTGQGSPLHF.

This chain uses TRBV2 with TRBJ2-3, with TRBD1 identical over 7 bases. Germline CDR1 and CDR2: SNHLY and FYNNEI. There are 16 residues in the CDR3. CDR3 in DNA: TGTGCATGCCCCCTCCCCACGACAGGGAGCACAGATACGCAGTATTTT. Translating it yields CACPLPTTGSTDTQYF.

The chain couples TRBV29-1 to TRBJ1-1; D is ambiguous. V lost 8 bases to trimming and J lost 6 bases, with 10 bases between them. This CDR3 has 10 amino acids. Germline V gives CDR1 SQVTM, CDR2 ANQGSEA. CDR3 sequence: CSPSHSEAFF. DNA of the CDR3: TGCAGCCCCTCTCACTCTGAAGCTTTCTTT.

CDR3 amino acids: CASAPGLVIDYGYTF. DNA of the CDR3: TGCGCCAGCGCCCCAGGGCTGGTGATTGACTATGGCTACACCTTC. The chain couples TRBV5-1 to TRBJ1-2; D possibly corresponds to TRBD1 (5 bases). The germline V and J ends were trimmed by 7 bases and 3 bases, with 19 bases remaining between them. Germline-derived CDR1 and CDR2 are SGHRS and YFSETQ. The CDR3 consists of 15 residues. Combining the CDR3 with reference TRBV5-1 and TRBJ1-2 gives the whole variable domain KAGVTQTPRYLIKTRGQQVTLSCSPISGHRSVSWYQQTPGQGLQFLFEYFSETQRNKGNFPGRFSGRQFSNSRSEMNVSTLELGDSALYLCASAPGLVIDYGYTFGSGTRLTVV.